This T cell receptor beta chain derives from a study of naive and memory T cell subsets. General study findings and limits: A few larger clonotypes appeared in naive repertoires, especially CD8, possibly memory cells re-expressing CD45RA. Clonotypes are single alpha or beta chains, not paired receptors.

As for this clonotype: Antigen specificity is unknown.

The beta constant-region primer was an equimolar mix of two oligonucleotides covering TRBC1 and TRBC2. Ligated cDNA was amplified by four rounds of PCR with nested alpha and beta constant-region primers and SP2. One entry per CDR3 protein results from TCRdb running MiXCR on the UMI-ligation and nested PCR reads. The sample carries roughly 140,000 distinct CDR3 sequences, about 20% recorded once. This CDR3 region has 16 residues. Germline lookup yields CDR1 MDHEN and CDR2 SYDVKM. V lost 2 bases and J lost 3, with 14 bases in between. The sequenced sample was naive CD8+ T cells from blood. V gene TRBV28 combines with J gene TRBJ2-1; unclear D gene. The receptor was isolated from a human donor in good health. CDR3 sequence reads: CASSLMLSNYYNEQFF. CDR3 sequence (DNA): TGTGCCAGCAGTTTAATGCTATCTAATTACTACAATGAGCAGTTCTTC.